The rows below give T cell receptor beta chains drawn from one sample of a study of T cells after yellow fever vaccination. TCRdb re-called the 5' RACE reads through MiXCR, storing one row per CDR3 protein. This sample has roughly 310,000 distinct CDR3 sequences, with roughly 8.7% found just once. This sample comprised PBMCs, obtained on the day of the first yellow fever vaccination. All receptors derive from a man between 18 and 29 years old who received the YFV17D yellow fever vaccine. The CDR3 runs from the conserved cysteine through the conserved F or W. A D gene is named only where the DNA matches it firmly. Size tells how often a clone was seen (once, few, many) or the class of an expanded clone, and some rows leave it out.

TRBV20-1	TRBD2	few	TRBJ2-7	TGCAGTGCTAGACCCTACTACAGGACTAGCGAGTCCTACGAGCAGTACTTC	CSARPYYRTSESYEQYF
TRBV7-2	-	many	TRBJ2-7	TGTGCCAGCAGCTTCGCAGCTCGCGAGCAGTACTTC	CASSFAAREQYF
TRBV2	-	few	TRBJ2-1	TGTGCCAGCAGTGCGGGACTCGACAATGAGCAGTTCTTC	CASSAGLDNEQFF
TRBV4-1	-	-	TRBJ2-3	TGCGCCAGCAGCCAAGAGACCCCCGAGACGCATACGCAGTATTTT	CASSQETPETHTQYF
TRBV28	-	few	TRBJ1-2	TGTGCCAGCAGTATAACCGATAACTATGGCTACACCTTC	CASSITDNYGYTF
TRBV2	-	few	TRBJ2-7	TGTGCCAGCAGGAGATCCGGGACGCTGGTGCGGCAGTACTTC	CASRRSGTLVRQYF
TRBV4-1	TRBD1	many	TRBJ1-1	TGCGCCAGCAGCGCCAGGGGGCTCACTGAAGCTTTCTTT	CASSARGLTEAFF
TRBV18	-	-	TRBJ1-1	TGTGCCAGCTCACCCCTAACAGGTTTGACTGAAGCTTTCTTT	CASSPLTGLTEAFF
TRBV6-5	TRBD1	-	TRBJ2-1	TGTGCCAGCAGTTATTGGACAGGGGGCGAGGGCAATGAGCAGTTCTTC	CASSYWTGGEGNEQFF
TRBV4-1	-	few	TRBJ1-5	TGCGCCAGCAGCCGCGGGACAAGTGGTTTTGTGCCCCAGCATTTT	CASSRGTSGFVPQHF
TRBV19	-	few	TRBJ1-6	TGTGCCAGTACCGGACGACAACTCCAGTATAATTCACCCCTCCACTTT	CASTGRQLQYNSPLHF
TRBV5-4	-	-	TRBJ2-1	TGTGCCAGCAGCACTAGGGTCAATGAGCTGTTCTTC	CASSTRVNELFF
TRBV4-1	-	-	TRBJ2-3	TGCGCCAGCAGCCAAGGATGGTCTTCCGACACGCAGTATTTT	CASSQGWSSDTQYF
TRBV6-1	TRBD1	-	TRBJ2-5	TGTGCCAGCAGTGCCGGGACAGGGCGTGAGACCCAGTACTTC	CASSAGTGRETQYF
TRBV5-6	-	many	TRBJ2-1	TGTGCCAGCAGCTTTTCCAGGGGAAATGAGCAGTTCTTC	CASSFSRGNEQFF